This TCR beta chain was recorded in a study of T cells after posttransplantation cyclophosphamide. The germline CDR1 and CDR2 sequences are GTSNPN and SVGIG (reference sequence). Trimming shortened V by 2 bases and J by 1 base, and 9 bases separated the two germline ends. This CDR3 has 13 residues. Using immunoSEQ multiplex PCR, the repertoire was profiled, and TCRdb retains in-frame clones only, with some absent. In the table there are some 4,100 clones, roughly 94% of which are singletons. This clone appeared once. The origin of this receptor is a man over 45. This chain uses TRBV30 with TRBJ2-7; D is possibly TRBD1 (6 bases). Sequenced: naive CD4+ T cells sorted from PBMCs. DNA of the CDR3: TGTGCCTGGAGTCAGGGGTATTCCTACGAGCAGTACTTC. Protein product: CAWSQGYSYEQYF.